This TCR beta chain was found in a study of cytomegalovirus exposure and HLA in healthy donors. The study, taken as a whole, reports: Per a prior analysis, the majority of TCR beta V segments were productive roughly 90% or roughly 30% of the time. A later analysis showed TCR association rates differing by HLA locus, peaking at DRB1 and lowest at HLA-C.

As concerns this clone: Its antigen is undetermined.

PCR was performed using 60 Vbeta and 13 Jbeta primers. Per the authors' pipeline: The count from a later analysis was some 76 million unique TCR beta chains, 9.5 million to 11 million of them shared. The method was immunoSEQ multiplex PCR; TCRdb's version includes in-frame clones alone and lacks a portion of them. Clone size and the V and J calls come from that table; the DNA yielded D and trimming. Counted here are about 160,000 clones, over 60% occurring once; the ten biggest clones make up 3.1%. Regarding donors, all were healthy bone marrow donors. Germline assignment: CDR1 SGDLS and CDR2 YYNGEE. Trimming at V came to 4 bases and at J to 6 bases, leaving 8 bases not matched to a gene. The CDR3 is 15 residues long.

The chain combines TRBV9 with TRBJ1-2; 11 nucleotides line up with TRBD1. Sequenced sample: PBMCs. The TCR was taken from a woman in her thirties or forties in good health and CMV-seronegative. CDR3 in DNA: TGTGCCAGCAGCTTCCGGGACAGGGGGTTCCATGGCTACACCTTC. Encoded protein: CASSFRDRGFHGYTF.